This record looks at one T cell receptor (beta chain) sequence and its context. The antigen is not known. The data derive from a study of cytomegalovirus exposure and HLA in healthy donors. TCRdb's copy holds only in-frame clones and misses some; the assay was immunoSEQ multiplex PCR. The sample lists 120,000 or so clones; roughly 95% were seen once. Study-wide points: Reports described diagnosis of cytomegalovirus status by the classifier as highly specific and sensitive.

This CDR3 has 15 amino acids. V was pared by 7 bases and J by 7 bases, with 13 bases of the junction left unmatched. Germline V gene sequence: CDR1 MNHEY, CDR2 SMNVEV (reference sequence). The J gene is TRBJ2-1, the V gene TRBV27; 7 bases are a match to TRBD2. The clonotype was recovered from a young man in good health and CMV-seronegative. The sequencing input was PBMCs. The CDR3: CASTLRLAVTNEQFF. DNA of the CDR3: TGTGCCAGCACCCTTCGGCTAGCGGTTACGAATGAGCAGTTCTTC.